The subject of this entry is one T cell receptor (beta chain). How the authors handled the data: How many nucleated cells were present was estimated from reference gene primer amplification. The repertoire was sequenced with immunoSEQ multiplex PCR; TCRdb's copy has only in-frame clones and lacks some. For V, J and clone size, that table is used; D and trimming come from the DNA. The sample yields some 250,000 clones, around 86% seen once. The source of the sample is a study of blood T cell repertoires in COVID-19. Background on the study: There were acute and convalescent COVID-19 samples, and they came from the United States, Italy and Spain.

The CDR3 has 15 amino acids. The V segment lost 0 bases and the J segment 6 bases; nucleotides outside the gene matches: 10. CDR1 is SQVTM and CDR2 is ANQGSEA in the germline V gene. Source material: peripheral blood. The chain recombines TRBV29-1 with TRBJ2-7; 8 positions match TRBD2. This sequence originates from a man older than 75 with acute or convalescent COVID-19. CDR3: CSVEDPRKAGGEQYF. CDR3 DNA: TGCAGCGTTGAAGATCCCCGCAAGGCGGGAGGCGAGCAGTACTTC.